This T cell receptor beta chain was sequenced for a study of T cell repertoires and Cas9 in healthy adults (dated by TCRdb to 2016 to 2019). About the study as a whole: Within the CD4 and CD8 compartments, SpCas9-reactive T cells were assessed for multi-effector potency, cytotoxicity and lineage determination. The study looked at preexisting T cell immunity to the Streptococcus pyogenes Cas9 nuclease (SpCas9), which is used in CRISPR gene editing. General study outcomes and caveats: In vitro, SpCas9-reactive regulatory T cells were reported to reduce the proliferation and function of SpCas9-reactive effector T cells.

Concerning this clone itself: Its antigen is not yet known. Qualities for individual bases were not recorded, and no much larger clone is one base off.

Healthy humans were used as donors in the study. Receptor libraries were prepared by the immunoSEQ multiplex PCR assay. TCRdb provides this immuneACCESS table in a form limited to in-frame rearrangements. Some clones are lacking; in checked studies, under half of them reflect an unresolved V gene, and why the rest are absent is not known. The sample profile shows tens of thousands of clones; 85% to 95% of them were found once. In total, the top ten clones hold more than 0.65% of the sample. From its cysteine to its phenylalanine, the CDR3 spans 13 amino acids. Only CDR3 DNA is held: 39 bases, read in frame from base 1. Trimming takes 3 bases from V and 9 bases from J, and the germline ends sit 9 bases apart. The germline V gene provides CDR1 SGHTA and CDR2 FQGNSA.

The sequenced sample was CD4+ effector T cells (CD127+, CD25-, CD137-, CD154-) from PBMCs; culture status not recorded. Rearrangement joined TRBV7-2 to TRBJ1-6; the D segment cannot be called with confidence. This TCR was recovered from a human donor in good health. CDR3 reads: CASSLVRFSPLHF. The bases read TGTGCCAGCAGCTTGGTGCGATTTTCACCCCTCCACTTT.